This T cell receptor beta chain emerged from a study of blood T cells in healthy people across ages. This clonotype was counted only a few times. With 4 bases removed from V and 5 bases from J, the gap between germline ends came to 17 bases. Germline CDR1 MNHEY, CDR2 SVGEGT. This CDR3 contains 15 residues. Through a sample-barcoded 5' primer and a J-beta primer mix, a second PCR was run for roughly 6 to 12 cycles. Using its own MiXCR run on the 5' RACE reads, TCRdb lists one record per CDR3 protein. Among roughly 800,000 distinct CDR3 sequences listed, approximately 25% were seen once. The same specimen was also included in a second study, on T cells of mothers and their children.

The sequenced sample was blood. The chain combines TRBV6-2 or TRBV6-3 with TRBJ2-5, with a tentative D call TRBD2 (5 bases). The source is a boy between 10 and 17 years old in good health. The CDR3 nucleotides read TGTGCCAGCAGTTCCCTGGAGGTTCCGGTGGAGACCCAGTACTTC. Its translation: CASSSLEVPVETQYF.